These 24 T cell receptor beta chains originate from one sample sequenced in a study of cytomegalovirus exposure and HLA in healthy donors. Primers included in the PCR were 60 Vbeta and 13 Jbeta primers. Clones were sequenced by immunoSEQ multiplex PCR, and TCRdb holds only the in-frame ones, with some missing. The table records about 150,000 clones, around 80% of them present only once. The sequenced material came from PBMCs. Receptors were obtained from a man between 18 and 29 years old in good health and CMV-seronegative.

This chain joins TRBV6-5 and TRBJ1-2, with 8 bases fitting TRBD1. The CDR3 is made up of 16 amino acids. After removal of 2 bases from V and 8 bases from J, the junction contained 13 bases not matched to a gene. CDR1 MNHEY and CDR2 SVGAGI come from the germline V gene. CDR3 in amino acids: CASSYGPPGGTGGYTF. In DNA, the CDR3 is TGTGCCAGCAGTTACGGTCCCCCAGGGGGCACTGGGGGCTACACCTTC.

This clone was seen a handful of times. V gene TRBV7-6 combines with J gene TRBJ2-5; D gene ambiguous. CDR1 and CDR2 from the germline V gene are SGHVS and FNYEAQ. The CDR3 contains 11 residues. V gave up 4 bases and J gave up 2 bases, with 2 bases separating them. The CDR3 here is CASSSQETQYF. The CDR3 coding sequence is TGTGCCAGCAGCTCTCAAGAGACCCAGTACTTC.

This chain joins TRBV6-4 and TRBJ2-1; D remains unclear. This CDR3 is built from 13 residues. CDR1 is MRHNA, CDR2 SNTAGT, per germline. Trimming left V 3 bases short and J 10 bases short, with 13 bases between. The CDR3 DNA is TGTGCCAGCAGTGAAGGCTTTGGAGCGGAGCAGTTCTTC. This translates into CASSEGFGAEQFF.

In DNA form, the CDR3 reads TGTGCCAGCAGCTACCAGACAACCCAAGAGACCCAGTACTTC. This codes for CASSYQTTQETQYF. This rearrangement joins TRBV5-4 to TRBJ2-5; D not certain. Trimming cost V 3 bases and J 1 base, with 10 bases left between them. This CDR3 is 14 amino acids long. CDR1 is SGHNT, CDR2 YYREEE, per germline (reference sequence).

V and J are TRBV30 and TRBJ2-7; perhaps TRBD1 as D (5 bases). Trimming removed 7 bases at V and 3 bases at J, with 10 bases between. The CDR3 totals 11 residues. The germline gives CDR1 GTSNPN, CDR2 SVGIG (reference sequence). CDR3 sequence (DNA): TGTGCCTCCAAGGGGAACTACGAGCAGTACTTC. This encodes CASKGNYEQYF.

This chain uses TRBV7-9 with TRBJ1-1; no clear D gene. The CDR3 contains 13 residues. Trimming stripped 5 bases from V and 5 bases from J, with 12 bases between. Germline CDR1 reads SEHNR; CDR2 reads FQNEAQ (reference sequence). Written as DNA, the CDR3 is TGTGCCAGCAGCGGTCCGGGGATGACTGAAGCTTTCTTT. This gives the protein CASSGPGMTEAFF.

V gene TRBV7-4 combines with J gene TRBJ2-7, with D hard to call. Germline CDR1 SGHVT, CDR2 SQSDAQ. Trimming took off 4 bases at V and 3 bases at J, with 13 bases between the two ends. This CDR3 is 14 amino acids long. CDR3 in DNA: TGTGCCAGCAGCTCCAACGGTTGGTACTACGAGCAGTACTTC. It codes for CASSSNGWYYEQYF.

The CDR3 sequence is CAISESRTGGGQPQHF. CDR3 DNA: TGTGCCATCAGTGAGTCGAGGACAGGGGGCGGTCAGCCCCAGCATTTT. The chain combines TRBV10-3 with TRBJ1-5; TRBD1 aligns across 11 bases. Germline CDR1 ENHRY, CDR2 SYGVKD. CDR3 length equals 16 residues. V lost 0 bases to trimming and J lost 6 bases; unmatched junction nucleotides: 4.

The chain uses TRBV6-5 and TRBJ2-1; possibly TRBD2 for D (6 bases). This CDR3 is built from 13 residues. With 0 bases removed from V and 9 bases from J, the gap between germline ends came to 9 bases. The germline CDR1 and CDR2 sequences are MNHEY and SVGAGI. The CDR3 reads CASSYSRDFEQFF. The CDR3 nucleotides are TGTGCCAGCAGTTACTCGCGGGACTTTGAGCAGTTCTTC.

The chain carries TRBV7-9 and TRBJ2-1, with a tentative D call TRBD2 (5 bases). The CDR3 contains 14 residues. V was cut by 4 bases and J by 4 bases, with 11 bases left in between. Germline V gene data show CDR1 as SEHNR and CDR2 as FQNEAQ (reference sequence). The CDR3 bases are TGTGCCAGCAGCTATGCGGGCGTGTACAATGAGCAGTTCTTC. This codes for CASSYAGVYNEQFF.

CDR3 DNA: TGTGCCACCAGCAGAGCAGGGATTAACTATGGCTACACCTTC. This encodes CATSRAGINYGYTF. The rearrangement uses TRBV15 and TRBJ1-2, with a possible D match to TRBD1 (5 bases). Trimming shortened V by 1 base and J by 1 base, and 7 bases separated the two germline ends. Germline lookup yields CDR1 LNHNV and CDR2 YYDKDF (reference sequence). The length of the CDR3 is 14 residues.

V and J are TRBV10-3 and TRBJ2-2; 10 bases map to TRBD2. The length of the CDR3 is 16 residues. The junction had 7 bases not matched to a gene; V was cut back by 5 bases and J by 4 bases. CDR1 and CDR2 from the germline V gene are ENHRY and SYGVKD. Here the CDR3 DNA reads TGTGCCATCAGTTGGATTTGGACTAGCGGCACCGGGGAGCTGTTTTTT. Protein sequence: CAISWIWTSGTGELFF.

This sequence joins TRBV9 and TRBJ1-2, with 7 positions matching TRBD1. The V gene's germline CDR1 is SGDLS and CDR2 YYNGEE. This CDR3 spans 14 amino acids. V lost 4 bases, J lost 8 bases, and 11 bases stayed unmatched. The CDR3: CASSPDRTLGGYTF. In DNA form, the CDR3 reads TGTGCCAGCAGCCCGGACAGGACCCTGGGGGGCTACACCTTC.

The chain is built from TRBV6-6 and TRBJ2-1; 10 nucleotides align to TRBD2. The CDR3 has 15 residues. The trim removed 6 bases at V and 3 bases at J, leaving 5 bases unmatched. The germline gives CDR1 MNHNY, CDR2 SVGAGI (reference sequence). Here the CDR3 reads CASRSSGSSYNEQFF. DNA for the CDR3: TGTGCCAGCAGGTCTAGCGGGAGCAGCTACAATGAGCAGTTCTTC.

The chain employs TRBV19 and TRBJ2-1; TRBD1 is a possible D gene (7 bases). This CDR3 comprises 16 residues. Germline V gene sequence: CDR1 LNHDA, CDR2 SQIVND (reference sequence). V lost 3 bases and J 5 bases, leaving 17 bases between the germline ends. CDR3 sequence (DNA): TGTGCCAGTAGTATTTCCGGGAGAGGGGGCAACAATGAGCAGTTCTTC. Amino acids: CASSISGRGGNNEQFF.

This clone was observed a handful of times. The chain has TRBV29-1 and TRBJ2-1; 10 bases map to TRBD1. Trimming took 6 bases from V and 6 from J; bases not matched to a gene: 2. The CDR3 length is 12 residues. The germline V gene has CDR1 SQVTM and CDR2 ANQGSEA. CDR3 loop: CSVRTGGNEQFF. The CDR3, as DNA: TGCAGCGTAAGGACAGGGGGCAATGAGCAGTTCTTC.

This clone appeared a few times. The chain joins TRBV6-5 to TRBJ1-1, with unresolved D. Germline lookup yields CDR1 MNHEY and CDR2 SVGAGI. V lost 4 bases, J lost 1 base, and 7 bases lay in between. The CDR3 totals 13 residues. CDR3 region: CASSSDKNTEAFF. The CDR3 nucleotides read TGTGCCAGCAGTTCCGACAAGAACACTGAAGCTTTCTTT.

The chain is built from TRBV28 and TRBJ2-7; 9 bases align to TRBD1. The CDR3 runs to 14 residues. J gave up 5 bases and V 6 bases, and 8 bases lay outside the gene matches. Per the germline V gene, CDR1 is MDHEN and CDR2 is SYDVKM. CDR3 coding DNA: TGTGCCAGCAGAACACCGGGACAGGGAAACGAGCAGTACTTC. Residues: CASRTPGQGNEQYF.

With regard to this clone: The germline gene is not matched at one end of the junction; a read error may be the cause. The chain recombines TRBV7-9 with TRBJ2-7; D may be TRBD2 (6 bases). From germline, CDR1 is SEHNR and CDR2 FQNEAQ (reference sequence). This CDR3 region has 15 residues. The CDR3 coding sequence is TGTTCCAGCAGCTTACCGGGACTTAACACCTACGAGCAGTACTTC. Translation: CSSSLPGLNTYEQYF.

The chain joins TRBV9 to TRBJ2-1, with D perhaps matching TRBD2 (5 bases). The V gene lost 1 base and the J gene lost 8 bases, with 10 bases spanning the gap. The CDR3 has 13 amino acids. Germline V gives CDR1 SGDLS, CDR2 YYNGEE. The CDR3 DNA follows: TGTGCCAGCAGCGTAAGAGGGAACCATGAGCAGTTCTTC. This translates into CASSVRGNHEQFF.

The rearrangement links TRBV6-1 to TRBJ1-4; 8 bases fit TRBD1. The ends lost 2 bases at V and 7 bases at J; junction bases unmatched: 3. The CDR3 is 14 residues long. CDR1 is MNHNS, CDR2 SASEGT, per germline. CDR3 nucleotide sequence: TGTGCCAGCAGTGAAAGGACAGGGACTGAAAAACTGTTTTTT. It codes for CASSERTGTEKLFF.

This chain uses TRBV27 with TRBJ2-1, with D maybe TRBD2 (5 bases). V was shortened by 2 bases and J by 7 bases, with 6 bases between the two germline ends. The CDR3 sequence is 12 residues long. Germline lookup yields CDR1 MNHEY and CDR2 SMNVEV (reference sequence). The CDR3 is CASSLGENEQFF. DNA for the CDR3: TGTGCCAGCAGTTTAGGGGAGAATGAGCAGTTCTTC.

This clone appeared a few times. The chain joins TRBV12-5 to TRBJ2-5, with TRBD2 matching 8 bases. The germline V gene has CDR1 LGHNT and CDR2 FRNRAP. Unmatched junction bases numbered 15, after V lost 0 bases and J lost 0 bases. The CDR3 length is 20 residues. The CDR3 DNA reads as TGTGCTAGTGGTTTGGTAGCGGCCGAACTAGCGGAGAGAGACCAAGAGACCCAGTACTTC. Protein sequence: CASGLVAAELAERDQETQYF.

The chain is built from TRBV5-7 and TRBJ2-7, with 7 bases lining up with TRBD1. TRBV5-7 is treated as an ORF (open reading frame) with a function not yet certain. The CDR3 is 15 residues long. V lost 4 bases, J lost 7 bases, and 14 bases stayed unmatched. CDR3 sequence reads: CASSEEGNRGWEQYF. The CDR3 coding sequence is TGTGCCAGCAGCGAAGAGGGGAACAGGGGATGGGAGCAGTACTTC.